One T cell receptor beta chain is described in this entry. These data are taken from a study of blood T cell repertoires in COVID-19. For the study at large: Samples came from the United States, Italy and Spain, spanning acute and convalescent COVID-19. The cDNA or gDNA used as material had been derived from T cells, B-cell-depleted T cells, or PBMCs.

With 3 bases clipped from V and 2 bases from J, the junction kept 11 bases outside the gene matches. The CDR3 length is 19 residues. Germline V gene lookup returns CDR1 SGHDT and CDR2 YYEEEE. Profiled with immunoSEQ multiplex PCR; TCRdb holds only in-frame clones, not every one. The data hold about 110,000 clones, with roughly 80% observed a single time. The receptor was derived from a woman in her thirties or forties with acute or convalescent COVID-19. This sequence joins TRBV5-6 and TRBJ2-7; 16 bases align to TRBD2. Sequenced sample: peripheral blood. CDR3 nucleotides: TGTGCCAGCAGCTCGACCACGGGACTAGCGGGGGGGCACGCCTACGAGCAGTACTTC. Its protein is CASSSTTGLAGGHAYEQYF.